This TCR beta chain originates from a study of response to subunit inactivated influenza vaccine. TCRdb independently ran MiXCR on the RT-PCR reads; one entry per CDR3 protein. The sample shows about 500,000 distinct CDR3 sequences, 15% to 20% of them seen only once. This clonotype was found many times. The sequencing used CD4+ T cells sorted from PBMCs, collected roughly 24 months after vaccination. This receptor was identified in a man aged 50 to 69 who received an inactivated influenza vaccine.

CDR3 DNA sequence: TGTGCCACCAGCGATCCAGGGGGGGAGGAGCAGTTCTTC. It encodes CATSDPGGEEQFF. The V call is TRBV24-1, the J call TRBJ2-1; D tentatively fits TRBD1 or TRBD2 (7 bases each). Germline V gives CDR1 KGHDR, CDR2 SFDVKD. V was clipped by 7 bases and J by 10 bases, with 16 bases between them. The CDR3 loop spans 13 amino acids.